This entry lists 31 T cell receptor beta chains sequenced from one sample in a study of T cells expressing NK-cell markers (dated by TCRdb to 2019 to 2021). The library relied on 5' RACE. This sample was sequenced with an Illumina HiSeq 2000. The reads underwent TCRdb reprocessing, giving one record for each CDR3 protein sequence and no DNA. The sample's clone listing holds some 410,000 distinct CDR3 sequences. 7.3% of the sample is taken by the ten largest. Sequenced sample: blood T cells: a sorted CD56 or NKG2C T cell subset, CD4+ or CD8+ T cells, or bulk PBMC T cells (not recorded which). The receptor set was obtained from a woman between 18 and 75 years old in good health.

The chain has TRBV7-9 and TRBJ2-6; with no DNA, the TCRdb D assignment of TRBD2 cannot be verified. Germline loops: CDR1 SEHNR, CDR2 FQNEAQ (reference sequence). The CDR3 contains 16 residues. The CDR3 spells CASSLGGFSGANVLTF.

This chain connects TRBV7-8 to TRBJ1-5; TCRdb proposes TRBD1, but this gene call is untestable without DNA. CDR1 is SGHVS and CDR2 is FQNEAQ in the germline V gene. CDR3 length: 16 residues. CDR3 in amino acids: CASSFSGTGGNQPQHF.

The gene calls are TRBV7-2 and TRBJ1-5. The germline gives CDR1 SGHTA, CDR2 FQGNSA. The CDR3 is 15 residues long. CDR3 amino acids: CASSLGEFSNQPQHF.

The chain links TRBV7-2 to TRBJ2-3; TCRdb's D call of TRBD2 is untestable without DNA. CDR3 size: 13 residues. Germline V gene sequence: CDR1 SGHTA, CDR2 FQGNSA. CDR3 residues: CASSLVARDTQYF.

The CDR3 spells CSAGQMNTEAFF. The V and J genes are TRBV29-1 and TRBJ1-1; the D gene TCRdb calls, TRBD1, cannot be checked with no DNA. The germline gives CDR1 SQVTM, CDR2 ANQGSEA. This CDR3 has 12 amino acids.

This sequence joins TRBV19 and TRBJ2-5; TCRdb gives TRBD1 as the D gene, but with no DNA this cannot be confirmed. The germline V gene has CDR1 LNHDA and CDR2 SQIVND (reference sequence). This CDR3 has 14 amino acids. The CDR3 sequence is CASSFTGSLKTQYF.

V usage is TRBV7-3 and J usage is TRBJ2-3; TCRdb names TRBD1, which stays unverified in the absence of DNA. The germline V gene has CDR1 SGHTA and CDR2 FQGTGA. The CDR3 is made up of 15 amino acids. CDR3 loop: CASSLRQHSKDTQYF. Using reference TRBV7-3 and TRBJ2-3 for the parts outside the CDR3, the full variable domain is GAGVSQTPSNKVTEKGKYVELRCDPISGHTALYWYRQSLGQGPEFLIYFQGTGAADDSGLPNDRFFAVRPEGSVSTLKIQRTERGDSAVYLCASSLRQHSKDTQYFGPGTRLTVL.

The chain carries TRBV20-1 and TRBJ2-7; TCRdb's D gene call, TRBD2, goes unchecked for lack of DNA. CDR1 and CDR2 (germline): DFQATT, SNEGSKA (reference sequence). This CDR3 is 15 amino acids long. The chain's CDR3 is CSASLTSGKEYEQYF.

The chain has TRBV6-2 or TRBV6-3 and TRBJ2-7; TCRdb picks TRBD1, but there is no DNA to check that call. This CDR3 region has 14 residues. Germline V gene sequence: CDR1 MNHEY, CDR2 SVGEGT. This chain's CDR3 is CASTSGTAAYEQYF.

The chain links TRBV14 to TRBJ1-1; TCRdb outputs TRBD1, but without DNA this stays unchecked. Per germline, CDR1 SGHDN and CDR2 FVKESK. The CDR3 extends over 15 amino acids. CDR3 sequence reads: CASSQQLQVPREAFF.

The gene calls are TRBV6-4 and TRBJ2-7; TCRdb's D call, TRBD2, is unchecked because there is no DNA. CDR1 and CDR2 (germline): MRHNA, SNTAGT. The CDR3 totals 13 residues. The CDR3 region is CASSASGGREQYF.

The chain has TRBV3-1 and TRBJ1-1. Looked up from germline, CDR1 is LGHDT and CDR2 is YNNKEL (reference sequence). The CDR3 is 16 residues long. This chain's CDR3 is CASSQDFGWAGAFAFF.

This chain links TRBV6-5 with TRBJ2-4. Germline loops: CDR1 MNHEY, CDR2 SVGAGI. The CDR3 has 16 residues. The CDR3 here is CASSYYAGLAKNIQYF.

This chain connects TRBV12-3 or TRBV12-4 to TRBJ1-3. The CDR3 has 14 amino acids. CDR3 amino acids: CASSDQSSGNTIYF.

This chain joins TRBV18 and TRBJ2-3; TCRdb gives TRBD1 as the D gene, but with no DNA this cannot be confirmed. The CDR3 consists of 15 residues. Germline CDR1 and CDR2: KGHSH and LQKENI. This chain's CDR3 is CASSTYRGSTDTQYF.

The CDR3 loop reads CSADDWTSGFNEQFF. The chain recombines TRBV20-1 with TRBJ2-1; absent DNA, TCRdb's TRBD2 call cannot be checked. Germline-derived CDR1 and CDR2 are DFQATT and SNEGSKA (reference sequence). This CDR3 spans 15 amino acids.

The chain employs TRBV7-2 and TRBJ2-3; TCRdb outputs TRBD1, but without DNA this stays unchecked. This CDR3 has 15 residues. Germline CDR1 SGHTA, CDR2 FQGNSA. CDR3 region: CASRRTGGHTDTQYF.

This chain joins TRBV29-1 and TRBJ2-1; the TCRdb call, TRBD1, lacks DNA for checking. Germline CDR1 SQVTM, CDR2 ANQGSEA. This CDR3 spans 13 amino acids. This chain's CDR3 is CSAEGGSRNEQFF.

J is TRBJ2-1 and V is TRBV20-1; no DNA is available, so the TRBD1 call from TCRdb remains unchecked. Germline CDR1 and CDR2: DFQATT and SNEGSKA (reference sequence). The CDR3 has 17 amino acids. The CDR3 protein is CSARGVIGSTAYNEQFF.

The chain carries TRBV24-1 and TRBJ2-2; TCRdb selects TRBD1, and the lack of DNA leaves this call unchecked. Germline assignment: CDR1 KGHDR and CDR2 SFDVKD. The CDR3 consists of 16 residues. The CDR3 sequence: CATGDRGHRNTGELFF.

The gene calls are TRBV7-8 and TRBJ2-7. The CDR3 spans 14 residues. The germline CDR1 and CDR2 sequences are SGHVS and FQNEAQ. The CDR3 region is CASSLSQSSYEQYF.

The chain carries TRBV7-3 and TRBJ1-2; the D call of TRBD1 rests on TCRdb alone, since no DNA is present to check it. CDR3 length: 15 residues. Germline CDR1 and CDR2: SGHTA and FQGTGA. The CDR3 spells CASSSWTASNYGYTF. Supplemented by reference TRBV7-3 and TRBJ1-2, the full variable domain reads GAGVSQTPSNKVTEKGKYVELRCDPISGHTALYWYRQSLGQGPEFLIYFQGTGAADDSGLPNDRFFAVRPEGSVSTLKIQRTERGDSAVYLCASSSWTASNYGYTFGSGTRLTVV.

V usage is TRBV11-2 and J usage is TRBJ2-1; TCRdb outputs TRBD1, but without DNA this stays unchecked. In germline, CDR1 is SGHAT, CDR2 FQNNGV. This CDR3 contains 15 residues. CDR3 in amino acids: CASSFTRQGVNEQFF. Variable domain in full (rest from reference TRBV11-2 and TRBJ2-1): EAGVAQSPRYKIIEKRQSVAFWCNPISGHATLYWYQQILGQGPKLLIQFQNNGVVDDSQLPKDRFSAERLKGVDSTLKIQPAKLEDSAVYLCASSFTRQGVNEQFFGPGTRLTVL.

The chain has TRBV6-1 and TRBJ2-5; TCRdb outputs TRBD2, but without DNA this stays unchecked. In germline, CDR1 is MNHNS, CDR2 SASEGT. The CDR3 consists of 14 residues. CDR3 loop: CASSEGSGEETQYF.

V is TRBV20-1 and J is TRBJ1-2; TCRdb returns TRBD1, unconfirmable since there is no DNA. CDR1 is DFQATT and CDR2 is SNEGSKA in the germline V gene (reference sequence). The CDR3 spans 15 residues. The CDR3 loop reads CSARQGTVSFYGYTF.

The V gene is TRBV6-2 or TRBV6-3, the J gene TRBJ1-1; the TRBD1 assignment by TCRdb is unverifiable without DNA. Germline values: CDR1 MNHEY, CDR2 SVGEGT. The CDR3 loop spans 12 amino acids. The CDR3 is CASSYGTVEAFF.

The chain joins TRBV7-9 to TRBJ2-3; TCRdb returns TRBD1, unconfirmable since there is no DNA. Germline loops: CDR1 SEHNR, CDR2 FQNEAQ (reference sequence). The CDR3 spans 13 residues. The CDR3: CASSFPAADTQYF.

The chain joins TRBV7-8 to TRBJ2-1; TCRdb picks TRBD2, but there is no DNA to check that call. The CDR3 sequence is 17 residues long. Germline values: CDR1 SGHVS, CDR2 FQNEAQ. CDR3 region: CASSLALRTSGVNEQFF.

The chain employs TRBV7-2 and TRBJ1-2. Per the germline V gene, CDR1 is SGHTA and CDR2 is FQGNSA. CDR3 size: 13 residues. CDR3: CASSRWEGYGYTF. The variable domain in full, with the rest retrieved from reference TRBV7-2 and TRBJ1-2, is GAGVSQSPSNKVTEKGKDVELRCDPISGHTALYWYRQSLGQGLEFLIYFQGNSAPDKSGLPSDRFSAERTGGSVSTLTIQRTQQEDSAVYLCASSRWEGYGYTFGSGTRLTVV.

The chain couples TRBV9 to TRBJ2-3; TCRdb's D call, TRBD1, is unchecked because there is no DNA. Per the germline V gene, CDR1 is SGDLS and CDR2 is YYNGEE. The CDR3 is made up of 14 amino acids. This CDR3 reads CASCVETGGDTQYF.

V usage is TRBV4-3 and J usage is TRBJ2-7. The CDR3 extends over 13 amino acids. CDR1 and CDR2 (germline): LGHNA, YSLEER. The CDR3 reads CASSQVVRAEQYF.